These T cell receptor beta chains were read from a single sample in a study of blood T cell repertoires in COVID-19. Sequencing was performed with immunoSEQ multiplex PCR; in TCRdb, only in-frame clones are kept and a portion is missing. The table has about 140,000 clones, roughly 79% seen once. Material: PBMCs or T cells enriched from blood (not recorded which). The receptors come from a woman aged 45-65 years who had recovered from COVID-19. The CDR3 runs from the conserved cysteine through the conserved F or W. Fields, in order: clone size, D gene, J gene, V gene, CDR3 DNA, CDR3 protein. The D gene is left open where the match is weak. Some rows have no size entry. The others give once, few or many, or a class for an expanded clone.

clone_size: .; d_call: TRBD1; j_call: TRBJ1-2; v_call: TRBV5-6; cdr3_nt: TGTGCCAGCAGCTTGGGCGATAGGGGGCTTGGCTACACCTTC; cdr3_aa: CASSLGDRGLGYTF
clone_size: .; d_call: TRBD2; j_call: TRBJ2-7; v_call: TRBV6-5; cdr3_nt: TGTGCCAGCAAAAGCGGCGGGGGGACCTACGAGCAGTACTTC; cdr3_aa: CASKSGGGTYEQYF
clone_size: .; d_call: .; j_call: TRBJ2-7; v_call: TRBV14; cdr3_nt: TGTGCCAGCAGCCAAGCAGTCGAGCAGTACTTC; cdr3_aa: CASSQAVEQYF
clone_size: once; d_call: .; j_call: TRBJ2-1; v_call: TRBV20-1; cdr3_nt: TGCAGTGCTATGGCTAGGAGCGAGCAGTTCTTC; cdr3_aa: CSAMARSEQFF
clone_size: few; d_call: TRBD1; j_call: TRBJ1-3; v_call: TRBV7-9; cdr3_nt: TGTGCCAGCAGCTTCGGGACAGGGGTTTCCACCATATATTTT; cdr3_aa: CASSFGTGVSTIYF
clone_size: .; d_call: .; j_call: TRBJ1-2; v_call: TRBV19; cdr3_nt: TGTGCCAGTACCCAAGGACATACTAACTATGGCTACACCTTC; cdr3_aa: CASTQGHTNYGYTF
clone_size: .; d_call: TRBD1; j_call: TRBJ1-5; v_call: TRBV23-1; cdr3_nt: TGCGCCAGCAGTCTTCGACAGGGGGGACAGCCCCAGCATTTT; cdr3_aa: CASSLRQGGQPQHF
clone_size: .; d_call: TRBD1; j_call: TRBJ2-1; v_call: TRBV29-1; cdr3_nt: TGCAGCGTCATTCCGGGACAGGGGGACAATGAGCAGTTCTTC; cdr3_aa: CSVIPGQGDNEQFF
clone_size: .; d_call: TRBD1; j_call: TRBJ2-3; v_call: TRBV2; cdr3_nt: TGTGCCAGCAGCAGACAGGGTTCAGATACGCAGTATTTT; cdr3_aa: CASSRQGSDTQYF
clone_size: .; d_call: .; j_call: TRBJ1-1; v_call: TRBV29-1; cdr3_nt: TGCAGCGTTGATTTCTTGAACACTGAAGCTTTCTTT; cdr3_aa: CSVDFLNTEAFF
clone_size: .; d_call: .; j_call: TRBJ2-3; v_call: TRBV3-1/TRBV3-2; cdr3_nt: TGTGCCAGCAGCCATATGGGGCTACTTACTGAAGATACGCAGTATTTT; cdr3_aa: CASSHMGLLTEDTQYF
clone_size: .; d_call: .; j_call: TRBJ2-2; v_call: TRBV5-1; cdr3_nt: TGCGCCAGCAGCCGAGCCCCCACGAACACCGGGGAGCTGTTTTTT; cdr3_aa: CASSRAPTNTGELFF
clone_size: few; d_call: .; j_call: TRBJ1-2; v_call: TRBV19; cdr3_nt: TGTGCCAGTAGTATAGGAGTGCCCGAAGCGGGCTACACCTTC; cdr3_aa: CASSIGVPEAGYTF
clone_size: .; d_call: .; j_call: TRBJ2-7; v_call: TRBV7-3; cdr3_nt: TGTGCCAGCAGCTTAAAAGGCGGAGCCTACGAGCAGTACTTC; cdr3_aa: CASSLKGGAYEQYF
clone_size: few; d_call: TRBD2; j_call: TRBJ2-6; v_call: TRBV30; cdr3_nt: TGTGCCTGGAGCCCCGGACTAGCGGGGAGGTACGCCAACGTCCTGACTTTC; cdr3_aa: CAWSPGLAGRYANVLTF
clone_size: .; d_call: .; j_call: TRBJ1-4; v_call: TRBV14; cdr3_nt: TGTGCCAGCAGCCAACTAGGTCGGGAAAAACTGTTTTTT; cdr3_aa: CASSQLGREKLFF
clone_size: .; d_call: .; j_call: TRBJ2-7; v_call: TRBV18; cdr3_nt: TGTGCCAGCTCACCACTGCACCTCCGAGGAAACGAGCAGTACTTC; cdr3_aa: CASSPLHLRGNEQYF
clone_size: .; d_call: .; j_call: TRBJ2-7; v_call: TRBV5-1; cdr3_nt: TGCGCCAGCAGCTTGGTCGGGAGTGGGGGCTCCTACGAGCAGTACTTC; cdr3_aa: CASSLVGSGGSYEQYF
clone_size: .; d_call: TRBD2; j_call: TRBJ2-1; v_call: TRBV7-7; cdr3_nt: TGTGCCAGCAGCCCCGGGACTAGAGTCAATGAGCAGTTCTTC; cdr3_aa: CASSPGTRVNEQFF
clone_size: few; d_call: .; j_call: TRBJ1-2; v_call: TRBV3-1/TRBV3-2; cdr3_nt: TGTGCCAGCTGGGGGAGGGGTGATGGCTACACCTTC; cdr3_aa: CASWGRGDGYTF
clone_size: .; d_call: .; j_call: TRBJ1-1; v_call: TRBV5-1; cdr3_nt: TGCGCCAGCAGCTTGGCCGGGGGGCTGACGAACACTGAAGCTTTCTTT; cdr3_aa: CASSLAGGLTNTEAFF
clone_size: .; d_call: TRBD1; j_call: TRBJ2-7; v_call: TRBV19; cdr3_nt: TGTGCCAGTAGTGGGGGACAGGGTATTAACGAGCAGTACTTC; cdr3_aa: CASSGGQGINEQYF
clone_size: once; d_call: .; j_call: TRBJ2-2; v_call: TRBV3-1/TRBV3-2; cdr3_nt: TGTGCCAGCAGCCAAGAAGGCAGGGCCTCGGACACCGGGGAGCTGTTTTTT; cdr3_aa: CASSQEGRASDTGELFF
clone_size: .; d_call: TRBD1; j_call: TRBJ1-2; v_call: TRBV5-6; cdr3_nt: TGTGCCAGCAGCCTACGGTGGACAGGGGGCACCCCCTATGGCTACACCTTC; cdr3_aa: CASSLRWTGGTPYGYTF
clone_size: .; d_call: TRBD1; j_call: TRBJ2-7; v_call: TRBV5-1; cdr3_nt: TGCGCCAGCAGCTCCCAGACAGGGGCATCCTACGAGCAGTACTTC; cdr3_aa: CASSSQTGASYEQYF
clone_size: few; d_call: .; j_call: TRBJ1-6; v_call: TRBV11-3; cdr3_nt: TGTGCCAGCAGCCAACGGGCCCTCAGGGCTCGGGTCCTCCACTTT; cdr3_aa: CASSQRALRARVLHF
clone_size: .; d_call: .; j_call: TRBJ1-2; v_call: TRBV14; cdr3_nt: TGTGCCAGCAGCCAAGACAGCTATGGCTACACCTTC; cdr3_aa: CASSQDSYGYTF
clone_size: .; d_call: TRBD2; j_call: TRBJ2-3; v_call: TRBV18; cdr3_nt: TGTGCCAGCTCACCTCAGGCGGGAGGGCCCGGAGATACGCAGTATTTT; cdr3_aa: CASSPQAGGPGDTQYF
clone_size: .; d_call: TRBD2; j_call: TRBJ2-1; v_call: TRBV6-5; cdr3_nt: TGTGCCAGCATTAGAACTAGCGGGAGATCAAATGAGCAGTTCTTC; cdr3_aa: CASIRTSGRSNEQFF
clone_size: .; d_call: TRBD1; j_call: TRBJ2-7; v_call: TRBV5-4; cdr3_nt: TGTGCCAGCAGCTTGAAAGGGAGAGGGGGCCTTTTTAGCTCCTACGAGCAGTACTTC; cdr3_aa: CASSLKGRGGLFSSYEQYF
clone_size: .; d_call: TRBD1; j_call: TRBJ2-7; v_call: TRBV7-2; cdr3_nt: TGTGCCAGCAGCTCACAGGGGCTCTACGAGCAGTACTTC; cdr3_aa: CASSSQGLYEQYF
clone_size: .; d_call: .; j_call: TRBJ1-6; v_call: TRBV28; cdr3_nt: TGTGCCAGCAGTACCGCCGGGGGGCTTAGCTCCTATAATTCACCCCTCCACTTT; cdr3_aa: CASSTAGGLSSYNSPLHF
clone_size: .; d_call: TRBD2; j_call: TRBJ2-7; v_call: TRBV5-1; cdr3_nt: TGCGCCAGCAGCCCGAGCGGGAGGGCCTACGAGCAGTACTTC; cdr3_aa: CASSPSGRAYEQYF
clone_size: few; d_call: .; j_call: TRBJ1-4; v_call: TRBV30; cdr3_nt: TGTGCCTCCCAGGGCAGGGATGAAAAACTGTTTTTT; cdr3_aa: CASQGRDEKLFF
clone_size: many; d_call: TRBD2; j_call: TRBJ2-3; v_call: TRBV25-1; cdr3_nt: TGTGCCAGCTCGACTAGCGGGGGTACGCAGTATTTT; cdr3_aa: CASSTSGGTQYF
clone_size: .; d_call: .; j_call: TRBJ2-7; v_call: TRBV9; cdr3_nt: TGTGCCAGCAGCGCCCAGGGCCAACTCGACGAGCAGTACTTC; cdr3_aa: CASSAQGQLDEQYF
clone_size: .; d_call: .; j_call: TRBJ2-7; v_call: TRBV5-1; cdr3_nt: TGCGCCAGCAGCTTGGGTGTAGACTGGGAGCAGTACTTC; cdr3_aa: CASSLGVDWEQYF
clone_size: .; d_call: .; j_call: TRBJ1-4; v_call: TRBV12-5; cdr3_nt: TGTGCTAGTGGTTTGGTATTCGGGGGGCCGGTTGAAAAACTGTTTTTT; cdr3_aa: CASGLVFGGPVEKLFF
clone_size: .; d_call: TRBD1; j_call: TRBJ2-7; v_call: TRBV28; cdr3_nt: TGTGCCAGCAGGAGAAGTGGGACAGGGGGTTACGAGCAGTACTTC; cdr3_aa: CASRRSGTGGYEQYF
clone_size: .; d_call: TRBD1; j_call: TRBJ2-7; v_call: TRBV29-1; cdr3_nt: TGCAGCGTTGGGCTTTTGGACAGGGGATACTACGAGCAGTACTTC; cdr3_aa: CSVGLLDRGYYEQYF
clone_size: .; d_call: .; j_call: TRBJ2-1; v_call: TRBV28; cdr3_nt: TGTGCCAGCACCCACCTCTCATCGCGGTTCTTC; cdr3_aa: CASTHLSSRFF
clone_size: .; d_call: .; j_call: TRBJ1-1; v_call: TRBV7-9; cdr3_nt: TGTGCCAGCAGTCCAGGGTTCTCTGAAGCTTTCTTT; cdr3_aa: CASSPGFSEAFF
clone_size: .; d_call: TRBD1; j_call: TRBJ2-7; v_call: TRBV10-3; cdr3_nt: TGTGCCATCAGCCCCAGGGGACAGGGGACCTACGAGCAGTACTTC; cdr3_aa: CAISPRGQGTYEQYF
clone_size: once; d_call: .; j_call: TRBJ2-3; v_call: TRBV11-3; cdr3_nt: TGTGCCAGCAGCTTCAGGTCGGAACCTCGCACAGATACGCAGTATTTT; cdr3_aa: CASSFRSEPRTDTQYF
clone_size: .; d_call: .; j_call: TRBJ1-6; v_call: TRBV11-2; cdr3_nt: TGTGCCAGCAGCCTCCCTAATTCACCCCTCCACTTT; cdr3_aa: CASSLPNSPLHF
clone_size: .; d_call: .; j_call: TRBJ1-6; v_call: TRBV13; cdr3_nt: TGTGCCAGCAGCTTACATCAGGGAAACTCACCCCTCCACTTT; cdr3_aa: CASSLHQGNSPLHF
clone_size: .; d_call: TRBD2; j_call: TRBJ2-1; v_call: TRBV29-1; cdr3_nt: TGCAGCGTGACGACTAGCGGGAGTTACAATGAGCAGTTCTTC; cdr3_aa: CSVTTSGSYNEQFF
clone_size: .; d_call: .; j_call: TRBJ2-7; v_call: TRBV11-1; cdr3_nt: TGTGCCAGCAGCTTAGAACAAACAGAGTATTCCTACGAGCAGTACTTC; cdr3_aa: CASSLEQTEYSYEQYF
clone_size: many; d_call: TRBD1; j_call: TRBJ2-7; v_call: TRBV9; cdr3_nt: TGTGCCAGCAGCGTAGACACAGGGGCCTCCTACGAGCAGTACTTC; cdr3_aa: CASSVDTGASYEQYF
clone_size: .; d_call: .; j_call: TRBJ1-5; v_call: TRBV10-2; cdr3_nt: TGCGCCAGCAGCGACAGTTATAGCAATCAGCCCCAGCATTTT; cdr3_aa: CASSDSYSNQPQHF
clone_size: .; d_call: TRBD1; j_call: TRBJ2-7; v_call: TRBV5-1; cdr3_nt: TGCGCCAGCAGCTTGACCCGGGACAGCTCCTACGAGCAGTACTTC; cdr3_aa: CASSLTRDSSYEQYF
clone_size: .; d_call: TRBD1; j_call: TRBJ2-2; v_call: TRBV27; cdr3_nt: TGTGCCAGCAGTTTCTCCGGGACAGGGGTCTCCGGGGAGCTGTTTTTT; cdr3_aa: CASSFSGTGVSGELFF
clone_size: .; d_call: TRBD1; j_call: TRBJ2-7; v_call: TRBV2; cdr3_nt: TGTGCCAGCAGTGAGCGACAGGGAGTCTTAGGCGAGCAGTACTTC; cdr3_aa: CASSERQGVLGEQYF
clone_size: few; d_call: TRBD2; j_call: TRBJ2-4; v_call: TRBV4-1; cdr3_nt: TGCGCCAGCAGCCTTGCGGGGGGTACAGTAGCCAAAAACATTCAGTACTTC; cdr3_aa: CASSLAGGTVAKNIQYF